These 18 T cell receptor beta chains were sequenced from one sample in a study of shared clonotypes between healthy human individuals. Produced via immunoSEQ multiplex PCR; TCRdb's table is partial and in-frame only. The data contain just over 2,000,000 clones, just under 95% of them singletons. Naive CD8 cells lacked CD45RO, underwent positive selection for CCR7 and left out terminally differentiated effector memory CD45RA+ cells. The specimen was naive CD8+ T cells sorted from blood. Receptor source: a man aged 18 to 30 in good health.

This sequence joins TRBV30 and TRBJ1-5; D is undetermined. Trimming cost V 0 bases and J 1 base, with 10 bases left between them. CDR3 size: 15 residues. The V gene's germline CDR1 is GTSNPN and CDR2 SVGIG (reference sequence). The CDR3, as DNA: TGTGCCTGGAGTGTCTCGCGGTGGAGCAATCAGCCCCAGCATTTT. Its translation: CAWSVSRWSNQPQHF.

There are a few counts of this clone. As DNA, the CDR3 is TGTGCCAGCAGCCTGGAGGGACAGTTTCTCTATGGCTACACCTTC. Its translation is CASSLEGQFLYGYTF. V usage is TRBV7-9 and J usage is TRBJ1-2, with 7 bases lining up with TRBD1. The CDR3 is 15 residues long. The V gene end was trimmed by 5 bases and the J gene end by 4 bases; junction bases not matched to a gene: 10. The germline gives CDR1 SEHNR, CDR2 FQNEAQ (reference sequence).

The chain combines TRBV18 with TRBJ2-3; 11 bases agree with TRBD2. Germline loops: CDR1 KGHSH, CDR2 LQKENI. V was pared by 3 bases and J by 5 bases, with 1 base of the junction left unmatched. This CDR3 is 14 amino acids long. The chain's CDR3 is CASSPTSGKDTQYF. The CDR3 DNA follows: TGTGCCAGCTCACCGACTAGCGGGAAAGATACGCAGTATTTT.

The chain joins TRBV7-2 to TRBJ2-1; 9 positions match TRBD2. This CDR3 region has 13 residues. The germline CDR1 and CDR2 sequences are SGHTA and FQGNSA. V lost 7 bases, J lost 9 bases, and 7 bases stayed unmatched. The CDR3 DNA reads TGTGCCAGCAAGGTGCTAGCGGGAATTGAGCAGTTCTTC. It translates to CASKVLAGIEQFF.

CDR3 in amino acids: CASSEPMWTEAFF. CDR3 coding DNA: TGTGCCAGCAGTGAACCCATGTGGACTGAAGCTTTCTTT. The rearrangement joins TRBV25-1 to TRBJ1-1; D remains ambiguous. CDR3 size: 13 residues. Per the germline V gene, CDR1 is MGHDK and CDR2 is SYGVNS. V lost 2 bases and J lost 5, with 9 bases in between.

This clone is a singleton in its sample. CDR3 DNA sequence: TGTGCCAGCAGTCTCCTTACGACAGGGGTTTCGGCTGGAAACACCATATATTTT. As protein: CASSLLTTGVSAGNTIYF. The chain uses TRBV28 and TRBJ1-3; TRBD1 matches 8 bases. Germline V CDR1 and CDR2: MDHEN, SYDVKM. The CDR3 runs 18 residues. Losses at the gene ends were 5 bases for V and 2 bases for J; bases not matched to a gene: 14. Drawing the rest from reference TRBV28 and TRBJ1-3, the complete variable domain is DVKVTQSSRYLVKRTGEKVFLECVQDMDHENMFWYRQDPGLGLRLIYFSYDVKMKEKGDIPEGYSVSREKKERFSLILESASTNQTSMYLCASSLLTTGVSAGNTIYFGEGSWLTVV.

J is TRBJ1-4 and V is TRBV7-9; D is unclear. Trimming pared 8 bases from V and 4 bases from J, leaving 11 bases between. This CDR3 contains 13 residues. CDR1 SEHNR and CDR2 FQNEAQ come from the germline V gene (reference sequence). The CDR3: CASQDGDNEKLFF. The CDR3 nucleotides are TGTGCCAGCCAAGACGGTGATAATGAAAAACTGTTTTTT.

V gene TRBV5-6 combines with J gene TRBJ2-7, with TRBD2 matching 9 bases. Germline V gene data show CDR1 as SGHDT and CDR2 as YYEEEE. The CDR3 sequence is 14 residues long. Germline trimming cut 1 base from V and 2 bases from J; bases unmatched to any gene: 1. CDR3 nucleotides: TGTGCCAGCAGCTTGTTAGCGGGAGCCTACGAGCAGTACTTC. Translated, it gives CASSLLAGAYEQYF.

This clone appeared a single time. This CDR3 reads CASSHYLSMDRADQPQHF. CDR3 bases: TGCGCCAGCAGCCACTACCTCTCTATGGACAGGGCTGATCAGCCCCAGCATTTT. V and J are TRBV4-3 and TRBJ1-5; 8 bases align to TRBD1. The CDR3 spans 18 residues. The germline gives CDR1 LGHNA, CDR2 YSLEER. V dropped 3 bases and J dropped 5; count of bases not matched to a gene: 15.

The chain couples TRBV4-1 to TRBJ2-4; TRBD1 agrees at 9 bases. This CDR3 comprises 18 residues. The germline CDR1 and CDR2 sequences are MGHRA and YSYEKL. V was pared by 4 bases and J by 1 base, with 11 bases of the junction left unmatched. In DNA form, the CDR3 reads TGCGCCAGCAGCCCTCTGGTCGGGACAGGGCTTGCCAAAAACATTCAGTACTTC. As protein: CASSPLVGTGLAKNIQYF.

V is TRBV14 and J is TRBJ1-1, with D hard to call. The CDR3 runs 13 residues. The V and J ends lost 1 base and 5 bases respectively, with 8 bases between them. CDR1 SGHDN and CDR2 FVKESK come from the germline V gene. The CDR3, as DNA: TGTGCCAGCAGCCAAGTTATGGGAACTGAAGCTTTCTTT. This encodes CASSQVMGTEAFF.

Turning to this clone: Additional DNA sequences in this sample encode the identical CDR3. The chain recombines TRBV7-9 with TRBJ1-1; no clear D. CDR1 and CDR2 (germline): SEHNR, FQNEAQ (reference sequence). V was cut by 2 bases and J by 1 base, with 5 bases left in between. There are 13 residues in the CDR3. CDR3 protein: CASSLSGNTEAFF. CDR3 DNA: TGTGCCAGCAGCTTAAGCGGGAACACTGAAGCTTTCTTT.

This chain joins TRBV28 and TRBJ2-7, with 7 bases identical to TRBD2. Trimming cost V 7 bases and J 0 bases; bases outside gene matches: 6. CDR1 is MDHEN and CDR2 is SYDVKM in the germline V gene. The CDR3 runs to 14 residues. The CDR3 loop reads CASKPRGDSYEQYF. The CDR3 DNA follows: TGTGCCAGCAAGCCACGGGGGGACTCCTACGAGCAGTACTTC.

This clone was seen only once. Other DNA sequences within the sample encode an identical CDR3. The rearrangement joins TRBV28 to TRBJ2-2; 7 bases line up with TRBD1. The V gene's germline CDR1 is MDHEN and CDR2 SYDVKM. The V segment lost 3 bases and the J segment 4 bases; nucleotides outside the gene matches: 2. CDR3 size: 14 residues. In DNA form, the CDR3 reads TGTGCCAGCAGTTTCTCAGGGGGCACCGGGGAGCTGTTTTTT. It encodes CASSFSGGTGELFF.

The gene calls are TRBV4-2 and TRBJ2-7, with D unresolved. Germline lookup yields CDR1 LGHNA and CDR2 YNFKEQ. V lost 1 base and J lost 5, with 12 bases in between. The CDR3 contains 14 residues. The CDR3 sequence: CASSQVIGMDEQYF. The CDR3 DNA follows: TGTGCCAGCAGCCAAGTCATAGGGATGGACGAGCAGTACTTC.

The rearrangement uses TRBV6-1 and TRBJ1-6, with D unclear. CDR3 size: 14 residues. Deletions cut 6 bases from V and 14 bases from J, with 20 bases between. Germline V CDR1 and CDR2: MNHNS, SASEGT. The CDR3 protein is CASSLDGIPLSLHF. Written as DNA, the CDR3 is TGTGCCAGCAGCCTGGACGGAATTCCGCTATCCCTCCACTTT.

Here the CDR3 reads CASIPLAGDTQYF. CDR3 sequence (DNA): TGTGCCAGCATACCGCTAGCGGGAGATACGCAGTATTTT. The chain employs TRBV27 and TRBJ2-3, with 8 bases fitting TRBD2. Germline values: CDR1 MNHEY, CDR2 SMNVEV (reference sequence). V shed 7 bases and J 5 bases; nucleotides not matched to a gene: 5. The CDR3 consists of 13 residues.

CDR3 sequence (DNA): TGCGCCAGCAGCCAATCCCAGGGGGGGTCCTACGAGCAGTACTTC. Residues: CASSQSQGGSYEQYF. The V and J genes are TRBV4-3 and TRBJ2-7; the D call may be TRBD1 or TRBD2 (7 bases each). Trimming cost V 2 bases and J 1 base, with 12 bases left between them. This CDR3 comprises 15 residues. Germline V gives CDR1 LGHNA, CDR2 YSLEER.